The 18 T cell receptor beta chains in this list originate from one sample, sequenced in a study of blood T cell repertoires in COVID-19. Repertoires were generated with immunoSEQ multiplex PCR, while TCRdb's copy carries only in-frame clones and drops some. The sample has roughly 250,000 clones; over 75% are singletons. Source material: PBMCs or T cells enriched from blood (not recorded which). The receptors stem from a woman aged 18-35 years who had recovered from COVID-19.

The CDR3 is CASSLGQLEKLFF. DNA for the CDR3: TGTGCCAGCAGTTTGGGACAGCTTGAAAAACTGTTTTTT. The V and J genes are TRBV12-3 or TRBV12-4 and TRBJ1-4, with 7 bases aligning to TRBD1. V trimming: 3 bases; J trimming: 7 bases; junction bases outside the gene matches: 2. The CDR3 runs 13 residues.

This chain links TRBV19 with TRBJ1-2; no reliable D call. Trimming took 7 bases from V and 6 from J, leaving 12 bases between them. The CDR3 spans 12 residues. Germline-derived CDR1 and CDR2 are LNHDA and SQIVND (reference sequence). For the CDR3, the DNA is TGTGCCAGTACTGAGGGTGTAAATGGCTACACCTTC. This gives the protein CASTEGVNGYTF.

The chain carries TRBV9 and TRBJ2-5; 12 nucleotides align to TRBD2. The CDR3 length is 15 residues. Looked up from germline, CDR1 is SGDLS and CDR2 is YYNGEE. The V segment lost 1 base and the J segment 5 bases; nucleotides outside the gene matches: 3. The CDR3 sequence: CASSVLAGGRETQYF. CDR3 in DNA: TGTGCCAGCAGCGTACTAGCGGGGGGGCGGGAGACCCAGTACTTC.

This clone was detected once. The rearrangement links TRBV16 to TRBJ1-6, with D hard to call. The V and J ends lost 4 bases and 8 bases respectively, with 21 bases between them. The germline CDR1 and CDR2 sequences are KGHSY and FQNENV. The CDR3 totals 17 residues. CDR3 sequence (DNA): TGTGCCAGCAGCCCCCAATCCCGGGCCCCGAGGGATTCACCCCTCCACTTT. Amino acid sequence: CASSPQSRAPRDSPLHF.

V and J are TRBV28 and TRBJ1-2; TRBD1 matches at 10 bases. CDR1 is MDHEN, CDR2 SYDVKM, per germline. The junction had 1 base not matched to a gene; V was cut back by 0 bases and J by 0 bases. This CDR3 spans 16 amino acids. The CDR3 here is CASSLWTGGSNYGYTF. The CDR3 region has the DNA TGTGCCAGCAGTTTATGGACAGGGGGCTCTAACTATGGCTACACCTTC.

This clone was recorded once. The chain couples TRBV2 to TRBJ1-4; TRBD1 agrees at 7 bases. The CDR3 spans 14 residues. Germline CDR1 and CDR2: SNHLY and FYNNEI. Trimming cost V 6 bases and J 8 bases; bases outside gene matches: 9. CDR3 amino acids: CASSPDRAREKLFF. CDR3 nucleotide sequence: TGTGCCAGCAGCCCAGACAGGGCCAGGGAAAAACTGTTTTTT.

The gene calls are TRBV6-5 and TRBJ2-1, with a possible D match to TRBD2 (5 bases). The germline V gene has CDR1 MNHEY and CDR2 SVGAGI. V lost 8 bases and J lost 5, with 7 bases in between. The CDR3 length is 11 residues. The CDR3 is CASLADNEQFF. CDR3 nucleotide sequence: TGTGCCAGCCTAGCCGACAATGAGCAGTTCTTC.

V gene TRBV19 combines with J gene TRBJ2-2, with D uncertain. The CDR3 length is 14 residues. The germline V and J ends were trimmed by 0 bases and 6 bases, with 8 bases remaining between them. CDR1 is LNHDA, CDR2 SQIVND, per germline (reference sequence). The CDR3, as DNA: TGTGCCAGTAGTATAGACAGGTCGGCCGGGGAGCTGTTTTTT. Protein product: CASSIDRSAGELFF.

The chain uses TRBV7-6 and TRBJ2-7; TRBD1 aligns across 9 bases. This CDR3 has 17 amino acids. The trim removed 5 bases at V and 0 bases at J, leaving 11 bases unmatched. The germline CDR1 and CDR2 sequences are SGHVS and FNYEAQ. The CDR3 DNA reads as TGTGCCAGCAGCCCATACAAGGACAGGGGTTACTCCTACGAGCAGTACTTC. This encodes CASSPYKDRGYSYEQYF.

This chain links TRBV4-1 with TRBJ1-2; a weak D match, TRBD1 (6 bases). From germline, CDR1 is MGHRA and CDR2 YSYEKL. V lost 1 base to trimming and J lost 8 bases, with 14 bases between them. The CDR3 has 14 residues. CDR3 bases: TGCGCCAGCAGCCAAGTAGAGGGGGTGGGCGGCTACACCTTC. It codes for CASSQVEGVGGYTF.

CDR3 DNA: TGTGCCTCGGTTGTCCACCTTGAAGCTTTCTTT. This gives the protein CASVVHLEAFF. The gene calls are TRBV12-5 and TRBJ1-1; D call uncertain. Germline assignment: CDR1 LGHNT and CDR2 FRNRAP. CDR3 length: 11 residues.

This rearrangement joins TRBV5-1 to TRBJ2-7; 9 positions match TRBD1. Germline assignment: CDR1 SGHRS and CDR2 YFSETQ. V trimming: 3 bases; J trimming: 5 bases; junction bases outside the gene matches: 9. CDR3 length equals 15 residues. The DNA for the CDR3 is TGCGCCAGCAGCTCGGCCGGGACAGGGACCGACGAGCAGTACTTC. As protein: CASSSAGTGTDEQYF.

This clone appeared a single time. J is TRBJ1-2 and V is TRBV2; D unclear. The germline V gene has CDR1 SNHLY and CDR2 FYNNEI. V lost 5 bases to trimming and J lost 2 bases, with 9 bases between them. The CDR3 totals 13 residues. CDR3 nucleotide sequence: TGTGCCAGCAGTCTCTCCGGGAACTATGGCTACACCTTC. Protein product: CASSLSGNYGYTF.

CDR3 residues: CATCRTVGTTGYNEQFF. The CDR3 region has the DNA TGTGCCACCTGTCGGACGGTAGGGACTACCGGATACAATGAGCAGTTCTTC. The chain recombines TRBV7-9 with TRBJ2-1, with 7 bases aligning to TRBD2. Germline-derived CDR1 and CDR2 are SEHNR and FQNEAQ (reference sequence). Trimming took 10 bases from V and 4 from J; bases not matched to a gene: 19. CDR3 length: 17 residues.

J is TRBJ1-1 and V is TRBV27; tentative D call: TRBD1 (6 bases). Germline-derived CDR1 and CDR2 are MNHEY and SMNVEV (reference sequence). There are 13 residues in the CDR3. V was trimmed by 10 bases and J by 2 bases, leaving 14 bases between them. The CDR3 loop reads CATGTGFNTEAFF. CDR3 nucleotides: TGTGCCACCGGTACAGGGTTTAACACTGAAGCTTTCTTT.

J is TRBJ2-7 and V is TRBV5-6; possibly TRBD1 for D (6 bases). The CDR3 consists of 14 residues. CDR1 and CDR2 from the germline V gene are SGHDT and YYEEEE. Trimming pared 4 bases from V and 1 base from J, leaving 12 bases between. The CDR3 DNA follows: TGTGCCAGCAGCGAAACAGGGCTTTCCTACGAGCAGTACTTC. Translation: CASSETGLSYEQYF.

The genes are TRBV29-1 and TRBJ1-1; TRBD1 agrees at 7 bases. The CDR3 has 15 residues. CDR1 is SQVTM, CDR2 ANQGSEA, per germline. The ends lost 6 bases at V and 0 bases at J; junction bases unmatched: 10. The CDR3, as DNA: TGCAGCGTACGCAAGTGGGGACAGATGAACACTGAAGCTTTCTTT. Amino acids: CSVRKWGQMNTEAFF.

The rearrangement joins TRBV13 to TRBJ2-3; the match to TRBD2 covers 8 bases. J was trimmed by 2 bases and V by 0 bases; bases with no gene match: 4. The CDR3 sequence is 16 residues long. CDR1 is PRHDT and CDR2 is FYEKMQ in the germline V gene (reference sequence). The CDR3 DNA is TGTGCCAGCAGCTTAGGCCTAGCGGGTGACACAGATACGCAGTATTTT. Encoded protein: CASSLGLAGDTDTQYF.